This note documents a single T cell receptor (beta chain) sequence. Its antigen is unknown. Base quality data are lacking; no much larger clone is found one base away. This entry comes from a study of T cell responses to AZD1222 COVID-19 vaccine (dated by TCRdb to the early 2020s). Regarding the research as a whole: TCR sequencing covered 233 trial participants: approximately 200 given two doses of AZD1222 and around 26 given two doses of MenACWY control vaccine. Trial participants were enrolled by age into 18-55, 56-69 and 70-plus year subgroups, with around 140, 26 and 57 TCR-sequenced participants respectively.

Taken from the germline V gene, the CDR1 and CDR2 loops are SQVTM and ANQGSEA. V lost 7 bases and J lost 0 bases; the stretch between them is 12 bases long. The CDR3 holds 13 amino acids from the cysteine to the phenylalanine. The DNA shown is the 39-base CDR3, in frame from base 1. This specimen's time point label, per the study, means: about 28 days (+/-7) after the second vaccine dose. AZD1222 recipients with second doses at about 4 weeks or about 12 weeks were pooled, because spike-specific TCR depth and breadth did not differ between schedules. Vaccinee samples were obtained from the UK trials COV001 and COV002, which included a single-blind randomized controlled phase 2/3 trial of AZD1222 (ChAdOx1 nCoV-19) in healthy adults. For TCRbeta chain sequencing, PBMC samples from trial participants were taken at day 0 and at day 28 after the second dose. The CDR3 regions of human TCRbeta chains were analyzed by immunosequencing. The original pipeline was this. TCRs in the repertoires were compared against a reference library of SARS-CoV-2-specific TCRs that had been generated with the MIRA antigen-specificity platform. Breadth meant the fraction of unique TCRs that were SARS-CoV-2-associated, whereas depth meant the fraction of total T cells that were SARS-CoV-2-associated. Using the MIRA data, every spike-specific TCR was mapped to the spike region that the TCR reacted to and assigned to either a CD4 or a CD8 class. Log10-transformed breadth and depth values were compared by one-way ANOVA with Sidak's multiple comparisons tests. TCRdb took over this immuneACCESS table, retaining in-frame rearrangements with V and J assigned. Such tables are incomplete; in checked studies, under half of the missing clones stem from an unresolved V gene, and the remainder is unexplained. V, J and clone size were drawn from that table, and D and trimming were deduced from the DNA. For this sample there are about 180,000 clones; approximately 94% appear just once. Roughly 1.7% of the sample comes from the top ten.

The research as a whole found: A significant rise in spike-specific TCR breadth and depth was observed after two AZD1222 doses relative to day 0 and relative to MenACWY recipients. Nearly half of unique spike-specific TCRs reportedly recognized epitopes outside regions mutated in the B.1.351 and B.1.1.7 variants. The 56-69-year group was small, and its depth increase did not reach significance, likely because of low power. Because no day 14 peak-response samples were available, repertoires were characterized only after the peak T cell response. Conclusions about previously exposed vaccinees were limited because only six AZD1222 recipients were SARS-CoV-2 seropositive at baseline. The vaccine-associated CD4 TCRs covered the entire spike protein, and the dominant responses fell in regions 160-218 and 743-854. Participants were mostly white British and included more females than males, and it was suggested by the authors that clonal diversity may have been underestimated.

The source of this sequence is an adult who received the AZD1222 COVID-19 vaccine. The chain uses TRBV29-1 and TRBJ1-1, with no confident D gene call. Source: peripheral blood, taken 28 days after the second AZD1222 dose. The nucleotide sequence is TGCAGCGCCCGGGGTACTATGAACACTGAAGCTTTCTTT. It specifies CSARGTMNTEAFF. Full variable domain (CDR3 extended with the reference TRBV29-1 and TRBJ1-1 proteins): SAVISQKPSRDICQRGTSLTIQCQVDSQVTMMFWYRQQPGQSLTLIATANQGSEATYESGFVIDKFPISRPNLTFSTLTVSNMSPEDSSIYLCSARGTMNTEAFFGQGTRLTVV.